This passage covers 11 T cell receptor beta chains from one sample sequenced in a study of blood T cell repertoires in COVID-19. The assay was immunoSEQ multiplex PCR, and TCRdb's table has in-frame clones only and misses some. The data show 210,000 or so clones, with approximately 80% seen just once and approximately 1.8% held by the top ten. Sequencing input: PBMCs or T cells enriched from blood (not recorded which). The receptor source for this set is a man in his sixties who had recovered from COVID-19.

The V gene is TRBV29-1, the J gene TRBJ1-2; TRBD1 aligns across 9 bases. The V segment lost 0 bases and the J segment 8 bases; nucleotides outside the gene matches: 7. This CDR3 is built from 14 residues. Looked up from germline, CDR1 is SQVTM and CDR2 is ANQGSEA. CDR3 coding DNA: TGCAGCGTTGAAGATCCCGGACAGGGGATAGGCTACACCTTC. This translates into CSVEDPGQGIGYTF.

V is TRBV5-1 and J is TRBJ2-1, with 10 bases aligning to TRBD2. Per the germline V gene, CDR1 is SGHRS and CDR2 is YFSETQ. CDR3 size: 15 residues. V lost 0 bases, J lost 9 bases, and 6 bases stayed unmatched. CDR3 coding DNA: TGCGCCAGCAGCTTGGGAGCGGGGGGGCCGGGTGAGCAGTTCTTC. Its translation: CASSLGAGGPGEQFF.

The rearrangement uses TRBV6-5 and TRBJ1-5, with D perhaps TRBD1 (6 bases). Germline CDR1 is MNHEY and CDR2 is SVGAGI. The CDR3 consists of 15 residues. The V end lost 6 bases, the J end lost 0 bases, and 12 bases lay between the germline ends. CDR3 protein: CASSLGQYSNQPQHF. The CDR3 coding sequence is TGTGCCAGCAGCCTTGGACAGTATAGCAATCAGCCCCAGCATTTT.

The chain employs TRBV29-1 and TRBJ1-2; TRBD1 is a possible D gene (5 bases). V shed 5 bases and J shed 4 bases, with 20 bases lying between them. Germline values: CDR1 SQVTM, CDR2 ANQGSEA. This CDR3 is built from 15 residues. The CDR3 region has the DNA TGCAGCGTTTTACTGGCCCCGGCGGGGCCCTATGGCTACACCTTC. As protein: CSVLLAPAGPYGYTF.

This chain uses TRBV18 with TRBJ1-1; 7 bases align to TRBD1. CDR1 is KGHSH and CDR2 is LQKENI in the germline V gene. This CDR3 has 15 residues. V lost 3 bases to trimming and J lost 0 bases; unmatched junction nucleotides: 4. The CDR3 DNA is TGTGCCAGCTCACCGGGACAGAGTATGAACACTGAAGCTTTCTTT. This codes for CASSPGQSMNTEAFF.

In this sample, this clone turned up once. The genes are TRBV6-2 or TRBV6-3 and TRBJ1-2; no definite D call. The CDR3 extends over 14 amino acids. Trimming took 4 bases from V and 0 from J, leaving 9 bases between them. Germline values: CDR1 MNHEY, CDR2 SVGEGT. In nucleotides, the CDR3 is TGTGCCAGCAGTTCCGTGGCAACTAACTATGGCTACACCTTC. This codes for CASSSVATNYGYTF.

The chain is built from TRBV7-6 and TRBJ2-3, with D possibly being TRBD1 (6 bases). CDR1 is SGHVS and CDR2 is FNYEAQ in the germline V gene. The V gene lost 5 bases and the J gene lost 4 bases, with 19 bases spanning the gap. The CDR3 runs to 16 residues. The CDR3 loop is CASSRRQGNLADTQYF. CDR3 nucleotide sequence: TGTGCCAGCAGCCGTCGGCAGGGGAATCTGGCAGATACGCAGTATTTT.

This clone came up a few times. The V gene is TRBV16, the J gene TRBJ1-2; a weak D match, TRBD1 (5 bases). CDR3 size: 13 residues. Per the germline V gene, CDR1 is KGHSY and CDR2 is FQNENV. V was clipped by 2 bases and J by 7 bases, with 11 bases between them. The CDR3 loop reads CASSQNGQSGYTF. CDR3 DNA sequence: TGTGCCAGCAGCCAAAACGGACAAAGTGGCTACACCTTC.

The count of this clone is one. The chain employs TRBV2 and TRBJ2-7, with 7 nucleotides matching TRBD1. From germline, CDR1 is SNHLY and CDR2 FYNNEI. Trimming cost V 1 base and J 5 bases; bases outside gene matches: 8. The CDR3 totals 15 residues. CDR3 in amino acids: CASSEVEGAKHEQYF. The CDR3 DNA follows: TGTGCCAGCAGTGAAGTTGAGGGGGCGAAGCACGAGCAGTACTTC.

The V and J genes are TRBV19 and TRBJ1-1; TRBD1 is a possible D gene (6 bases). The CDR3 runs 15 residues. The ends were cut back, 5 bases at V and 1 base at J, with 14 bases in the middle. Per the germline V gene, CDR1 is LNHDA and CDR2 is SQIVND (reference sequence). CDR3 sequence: CASSATGTKNTEAFF. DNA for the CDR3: TGTGCCAGTAGTGCCACCGGGACAAAGAACACTGAAGCTTTCTTT.

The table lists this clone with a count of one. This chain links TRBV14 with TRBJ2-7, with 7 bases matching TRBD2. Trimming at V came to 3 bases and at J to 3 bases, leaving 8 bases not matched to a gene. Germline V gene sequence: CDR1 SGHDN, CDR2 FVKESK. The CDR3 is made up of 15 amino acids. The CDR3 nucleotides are TGTGCCAGCAGCCATATAAGCGGGAACTACTACGAGCAGTACTTC. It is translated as CASSHISGNYYEQYF.